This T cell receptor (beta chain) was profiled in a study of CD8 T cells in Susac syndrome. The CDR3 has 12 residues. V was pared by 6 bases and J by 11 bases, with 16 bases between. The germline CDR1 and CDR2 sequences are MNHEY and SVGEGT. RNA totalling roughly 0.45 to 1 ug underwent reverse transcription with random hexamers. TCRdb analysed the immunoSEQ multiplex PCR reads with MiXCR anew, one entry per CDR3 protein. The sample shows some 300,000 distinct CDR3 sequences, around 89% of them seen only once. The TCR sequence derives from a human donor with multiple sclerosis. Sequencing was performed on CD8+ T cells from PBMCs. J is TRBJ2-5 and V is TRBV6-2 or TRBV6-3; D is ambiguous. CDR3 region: CASRGPWPTQYF. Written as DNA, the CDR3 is TGTGCCAGCAGGGGCCCGTGGCCCACACAGTACTTC.